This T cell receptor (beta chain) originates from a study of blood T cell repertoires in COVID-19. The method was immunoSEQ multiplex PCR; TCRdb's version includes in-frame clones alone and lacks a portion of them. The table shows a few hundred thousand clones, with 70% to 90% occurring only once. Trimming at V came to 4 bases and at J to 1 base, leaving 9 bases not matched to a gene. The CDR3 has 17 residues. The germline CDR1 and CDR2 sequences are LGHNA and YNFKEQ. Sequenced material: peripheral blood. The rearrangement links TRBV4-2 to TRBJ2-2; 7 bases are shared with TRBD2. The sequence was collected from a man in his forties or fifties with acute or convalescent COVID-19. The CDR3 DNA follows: TGTGCCAGCAGCCCTAATACACTAGCGAGGAACACCGGGGAGCTGTTTTTT. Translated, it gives CASSPNTLARNTGELFF.